This T cell receptor beta chain was identified in a study of blood T cell repertoires in COVID-19 (dated by TCRdb to about 2020). For the study in its entirety: Samples from collaborators originated in the United States, Italy and Spain and spanned both the acute and convalescent phases of COVID-19. Where available, HLA class I and class II types were obtained from metadata supplied by the sample provider rather than from assay-based typing. Nearly every sample came with metadata listing a de-identified subject ID, COVID-19 status, age in years and sex. A freely available public database, intended as a resource for researchers studying the immune response to SARS-CoV-2, is where the repertoires were released. Samples were obtained from the ongoing ImmuneRACE study (first 160 participants) and from 1,254 subjects provided by 6 global collaborators. The material from the prospective study consisted of cDNA or gDNA derived from T cells, B-cell-depleted T cells, or PBMCs. Deeply sampled blood TCRbeta repertoires from subjects exposed to, actively infected with, or recovered from COVID-19 were included in the dataset.

TCRbeta CDR3 regions were amplified from genomic DNA using the immunoSEQ Assay, a bias-controlled multiplex PCR. In the original analysis: The number of nucleated cells in each sample was estimated by amplification of reference gene primers within the assay. To quantify the absolute abundance of each unique TCRbeta CDR3 rearrangement, sequence reads were collapsed and filtered. For each sample, productive Simpson clonality was calculated by taking the square root of Simpson's diversity index across productive rearrangements. What TCRdb holds here is the immuneACCESS table cut down to in-frame rearrangements. Part of the clones is not present; checked against another copy, under half of the missing clones reflect an unresolved V gene, and the others are unexplained. Clone size and V and J calls were adopted from that table, with D and trimming inferred from the DNA. Counted in this sample were approximately 500,000 clones; about 89% of them appeared once. The ten most abundant clones make up 7.5% to 9.5% of the sample.

What the study reported, not specific to this receptor: The quantity of clinical and demographic metadata differed by source and by participant and was supplied without curation.

One collaborating source in Seattle enrolled patients during active infection and followed them longitudinally through the course of disease. The collaborating institutions used their own protocols to collect whole blood in K2EDTA tubes. Collaborator samples were shipped for TCRbeta analysis as frozen whole blood, isolated PBMCs, or DNA extracted from either sample type. V is pared back by 3 bases and J by 7 bases, with 6 bases lying between the germline termini. The CDR3 has 12 amino acids, counting the end cysteine and phenylalanine. This entry keeps only the CDR3 DNA: 36 bases, framed from base 1. CDR1 and CDR2 are drawn from the germline V gene (reference sequence): LNHDA, SQIVND. Comments on this clone: Its binding antigen is unknown. No clone much larger than this one lies a single base away; base qualities are absent.

The sequencing input was peripheral blood. Recombination connected TRBV19 to TRBJ1-4; no D segment can be confidently identified. The receptor comes from a woman between 50 and 59 years old with COVID-19, enrolled during active disease. CDR3 reads: CASSIRAEKLFF. The nucleotides are TGTGCCAGTAGTATCCGAGCTGAAAAACTGTTTTTT.